The present entry profiles one TCR beta chain with its context. This entry is derived from a study of blood T cell repertoires in COVID-19. Across the whole study: The United States, Italy and Spain supplied acute and convalescent COVID-19 samples. T cells, B-cell-depleted T cells, or PBMCs supplied cDNA or gDNA.

There are 15 residues in the CDR3. From germline, CDR1 is SGHNT and CDR2 YYREEE (reference sequence). V lost 4 bases to trimming and J lost 6 bases; unmatched junction nucleotides: 3. As processed by the authors: By means of reference gene primer amplification, nucleated cell counts were estimated. The assay was immunoSEQ multiplex PCR, and TCRdb's table has in-frame clones only and misses some. Clone size and V and J calls were adopted from that table, with D and trimming inferred from the DNA. The sample gives 85,000 to 130,000 clones, 85% to 90% of which show up once; 5.1% is in the top ten. The chain carries TRBV5-4 and TRBJ2-1; the match to TRBD2 covers 14 bases. The receptor comes from a human donor in a cohort sampled during active COVID-19. Material for sequencing was peripheral blood. In DNA form, the CDR3 reads TGTGCCAGCAGCCCCGGGACTAGCGGGAGCAATGAGCAGTTCTTC. Translated, it gives CASSPGTSGSNEQFF.